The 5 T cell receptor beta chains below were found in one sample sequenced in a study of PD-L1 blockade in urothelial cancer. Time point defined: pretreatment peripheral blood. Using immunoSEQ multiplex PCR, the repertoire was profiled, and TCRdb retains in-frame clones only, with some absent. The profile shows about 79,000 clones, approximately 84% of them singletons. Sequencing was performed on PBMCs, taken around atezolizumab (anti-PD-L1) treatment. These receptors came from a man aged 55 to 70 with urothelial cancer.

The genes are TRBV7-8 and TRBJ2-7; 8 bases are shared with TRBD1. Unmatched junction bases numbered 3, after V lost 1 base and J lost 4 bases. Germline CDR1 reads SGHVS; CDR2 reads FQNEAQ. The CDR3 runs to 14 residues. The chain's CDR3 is CASSLGDRRYEQYF. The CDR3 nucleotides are TGTGCCAGCAGCTTAGGGGACAGGCGGTACGAGCAGTACTTC.

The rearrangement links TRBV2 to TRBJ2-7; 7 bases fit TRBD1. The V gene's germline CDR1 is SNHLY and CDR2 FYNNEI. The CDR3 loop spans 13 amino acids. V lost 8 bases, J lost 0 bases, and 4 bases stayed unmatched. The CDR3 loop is CASLDRSSYEQYF. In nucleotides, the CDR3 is TGTGCCAGCCTGGACAGGAGCTCCTACGAGCAGTACTTC.

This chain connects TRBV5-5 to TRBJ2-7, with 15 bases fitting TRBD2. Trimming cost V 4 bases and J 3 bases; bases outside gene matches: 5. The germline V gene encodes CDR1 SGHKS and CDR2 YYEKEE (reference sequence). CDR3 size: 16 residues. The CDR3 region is CASSEGLAGGNYEQYF. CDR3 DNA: TGTGCCAGCAGCGAGGGACTAGCGGGGGGAAACTACGAGCAGTACTTC.

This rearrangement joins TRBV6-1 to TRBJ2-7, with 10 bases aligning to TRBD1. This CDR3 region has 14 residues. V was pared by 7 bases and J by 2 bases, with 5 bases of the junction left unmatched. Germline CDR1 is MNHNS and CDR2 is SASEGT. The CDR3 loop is CASNRDRGTYEQYF. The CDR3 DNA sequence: TGTGCCAGCAATCGGGACAGGGGTACCTACGAGCAGTACTTC.

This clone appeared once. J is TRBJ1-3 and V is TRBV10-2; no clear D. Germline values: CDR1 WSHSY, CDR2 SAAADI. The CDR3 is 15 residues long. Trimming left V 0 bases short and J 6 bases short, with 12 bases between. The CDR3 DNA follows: TGCGCCAGCAGTGAGTCTCAGGAAACGGAAAACACCATATATTTT. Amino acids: CASSESQETENTIYF.